The 12 T cell receptor beta chains presented below share a single source sample, sequenced in a study of PD-L1 blockade in urothelial cancer. Noted time point: peripheral blood 6 weeks after treatment start. Profiling relied on immunoSEQ multiplex PCR, and the TCRdb table lists in-frame clones only, not all of them. Found here are tens of thousands of clones, roughly 86% of them singletons; the top ten hold around 11%. The sample here was PBMCs, taken around atezolizumab (anti-PD-L1) treatment. These receptors came from a man in his 60s with urothelial cancer.

The gene calls are TRBV2 and TRBJ1-1; D unresolved. The germline V and J ends were trimmed by 2 bases and 5 bases, with 12 bases remaining between them. This CDR3 is built from 14 residues. The V gene's germline CDR1 is SNHLY and CDR2 FYNNEI. CDR3 coding DNA: TGTGCCAGCAGTGAACTGGGAGGGCGGACTGAAGCTTTCTTT. Translation gives CASSELGGRTEAFF.

A single count supports this clone. This chain uses TRBV5-1 with TRBJ1-1; D possibly corresponds to TRBD1 (5 bases). The CDR3 has 13 amino acids. The germline V gene has CDR1 SGHRS and CDR2 YFSETQ. Trimming left V 5 bases short and J 5 bases short, with 13 bases between. The CDR3 nucleotides are TGCGCCAGCAGGTGGGGGGGGGATACTGAAGCTTTCTTT. Protein product: CASRWGGDTEAFF.

V and J are TRBV6-5 and TRBJ2-7; 11 bases align to TRBD1. CDR1 and CDR2 from the germline V gene are MNHEY and SVGAGI. The CDR3 is made up of 14 amino acids. V lost 5 bases and J lost 2; bases outside the gene matches: 2. The CDR3 is CASSGTGGTYEQYF. In nucleotides, the CDR3 is TGTGCCAGCAGTGGGACAGGGGGAACCTACGAGCAGTACTTC.

V and J are TRBV30 and TRBJ2-3, with 7 bases matching TRBD1. Germline trimming cut 2 bases from V and 4 bases from J; bases unmatched to any gene: 6. CDR1 and CDR2 (germline): GTSNPN, SVGIG (reference sequence). The CDR3 totals 14 residues. CDR3 coding DNA: TGTGCCTGGAGTACAGGGGTGGGCCCAGATACGCAGTATTTT. It is translated as CAWSTGVGPDTQYF.

This clone showed up just once. The rearrangement uses TRBV4-1 and TRBJ2-5, with D perhaps matching TRBD2 (5 bases). Germline values: CDR1 MGHRA, CDR2 YSYEKL. The V end lost 1 base, the J end lost 0 bases, and 12 bases lay between the germline ends. The CDR3 has 16 amino acids. The CDR3 protein is CASSQGPSQYQETQYF. In nucleotides, the CDR3 is TGCGCCAGCAGCCAAGGGCCTAGCCAGTACCAAGAGACCCAGTACTTC.

In its sample, this clone was seen a few times. J is TRBJ1-2 and V is TRBV30, with TRBD1 matching 8 bases. Germline CDR1 GTSNPN, CDR2 SVGIG (reference sequence). With V trimmed by 7 bases and J by 6 bases, 7 bases remained unmatched. The CDR3 loop spans 12 amino acids. The CDR3 region is CAYTDREHGYTF. In DNA, the CDR3 is TGTGCCTACACGGACAGGGAACATGGCTACACCTTC.

The chain has TRBV7-9 and TRBJ2-7; weak D call: TRBD1 (5 bases). Trimming removed 6 bases at V and 0 bases at J, with 15 bases between. Germline values: CDR1 SEHNR, CDR2 FQNEAQ (reference sequence). The CDR3 is made up of 15 amino acids. The CDR3 sequence is CASSLGVVLSYEQYF. CDR3 DNA: TGTGCCAGCAGTCTAGGGGTTGTGCTCTCCTACGAGCAGTACTTC.

Only one count was recorded for this clone. The chain employs TRBV5-4 and TRBJ1-2; possible D gene TRBD1, 6 bases. The CDR3 contains 14 residues. V shed 3 bases and J shed 8 bases, with 17 bases lying between them. Germline V gene sequence: CDR1 SGHNT, CDR2 YYREEE (reference sequence). CDR3 in amino acids: CASSSRDIPRGYTF. For the CDR3, the DNA is TGTGCCAGCAGCTCCCGGGACATTCCACGGGGCTACACCTTC.

The chain recombines TRBV27 with TRBJ2-7; TRBD2 agrees at 12 bases. Looked up from germline, CDR1 is MNHEY and CDR2 is SMNVEV (reference sequence). V lost 4 bases, J lost 2 bases, and 9 bases stayed unmatched. The CDR3 has 17 residues. The CDR3 DNA reads as TGTGCCAGCAGTTACTCAAGGACTAGCGGGGCAGCCTACGAGCAGTACTTC. Translated: CASSYSRTSGAAYEQYF.

This clone turned up a few times. The rearrangement links TRBV7-9 to TRBJ2-7; 8 bases line up with TRBD2. Unmatched junction bases numbered 8, after V lost 8 bases and J lost 5 bases. The length of the CDR3 is 13 residues. Germline V gene lookup returns CDR1 SEHNR and CDR2 FQNEAQ (reference sequence). The CDR3 DNA sequence: TGTGCCAGCCGCTCGGGAGGGAGCCACGAGCAGTACTTC. Amino acid sequence: CASRSGGSHEQYF.

This clone was counted a single time. The genes are TRBV4-1 and TRBJ2-7, with 9 bases matching TRBD2. This CDR3 has 18 amino acids. Trimming cost V 1 base and J 5 bases; bases outside gene matches: 15. Germline assignment: CDR1 MGHRA and CDR2 YSYEKL. In DNA, the CDR3 is TGCGCCAGCAGCCAAGCTTGGCGGGCGCGGGAGGGCCCCAACGAGCAGTACTTC. Its protein is CASSQAWRAREGPNEQYF.

This rearrangement joins TRBV7-8 to TRBJ2-7; 7 bases map to TRBD1. Germline CDR1 reads SGHVS; CDR2 reads FQNEAQ. The CDR3 is 17 amino acids. With V trimmed by 1 base and J by 0 bases, 9 bases remained unmatched. For the CDR3, the DNA is TGTGCCAGCAGCTTAGAAGGGCAGGGGGTTACCTCCTACGAGCAGTACTTC. Translated, it gives CASSLEGQGVTSYEQYF.